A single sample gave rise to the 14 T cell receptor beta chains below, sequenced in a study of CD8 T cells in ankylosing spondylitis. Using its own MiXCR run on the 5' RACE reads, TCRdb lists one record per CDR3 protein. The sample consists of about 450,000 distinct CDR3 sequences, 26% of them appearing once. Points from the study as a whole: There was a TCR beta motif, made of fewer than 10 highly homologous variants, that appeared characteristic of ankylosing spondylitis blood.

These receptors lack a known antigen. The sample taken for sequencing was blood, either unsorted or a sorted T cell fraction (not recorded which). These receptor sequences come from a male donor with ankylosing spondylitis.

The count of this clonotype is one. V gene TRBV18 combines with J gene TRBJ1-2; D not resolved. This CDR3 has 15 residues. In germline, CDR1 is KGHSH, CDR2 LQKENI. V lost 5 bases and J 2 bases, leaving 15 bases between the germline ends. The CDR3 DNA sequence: TGTGCCAGCTCAGTTGGCGGGTTGGAAAACTATGGCTACACCTTC. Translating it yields CASSVGGLENYGYTF.

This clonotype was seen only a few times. The chain's CDR3 is CASSLAASGSGETQYF. CDR3 coding DNA: TGTGCCAGCAGCTTAGCGGCTAGCGGGTCCGGAGAGACCCAGTACTTC. This chain connects TRBV7-2 to TRBJ2-5; TRBD2 aligns across 8 bases. The CDR3 runs 16 residues. CDR1 and CDR2 from the germline V gene are SGHTA and FQGNSA. V trimming: 0 bases; J trimming: 4 bases; junction bases outside the gene matches: 7.

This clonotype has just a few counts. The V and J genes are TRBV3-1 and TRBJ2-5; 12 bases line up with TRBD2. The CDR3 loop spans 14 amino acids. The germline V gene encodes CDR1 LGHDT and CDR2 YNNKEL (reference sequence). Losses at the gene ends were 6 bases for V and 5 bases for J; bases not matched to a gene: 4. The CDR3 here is CASSRTSGTETQYF. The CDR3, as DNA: TGTGCCAGCAGTCGGACTAGCGGGACGGAGACCCAGTACTTC.

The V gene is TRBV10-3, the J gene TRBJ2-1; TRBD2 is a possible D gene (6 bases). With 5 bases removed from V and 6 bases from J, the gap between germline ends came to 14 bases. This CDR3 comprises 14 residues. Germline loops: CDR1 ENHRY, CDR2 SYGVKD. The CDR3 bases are TGTGCCATCAGTCCGGAGGGCCTAGGCAATGAGCAGTTCTTC. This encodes CAISPEGLGNEQFF.

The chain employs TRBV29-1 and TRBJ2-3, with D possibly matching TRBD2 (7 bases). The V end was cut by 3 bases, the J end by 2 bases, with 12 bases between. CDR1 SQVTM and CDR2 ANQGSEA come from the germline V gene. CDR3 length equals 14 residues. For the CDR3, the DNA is TGCAGCGTTGATGGGGGGGCCCCCACAGATACGCAGTATTTT. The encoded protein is CSVDGGAPTDTQYF.

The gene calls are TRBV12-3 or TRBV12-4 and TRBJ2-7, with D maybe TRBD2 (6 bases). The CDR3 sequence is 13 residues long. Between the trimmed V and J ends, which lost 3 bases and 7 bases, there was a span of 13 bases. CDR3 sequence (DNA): TGTGCCAGCAGTTTTGCGGGGAGAGATGAGCAGTACTTC. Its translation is CASSFAGRDEQYF.

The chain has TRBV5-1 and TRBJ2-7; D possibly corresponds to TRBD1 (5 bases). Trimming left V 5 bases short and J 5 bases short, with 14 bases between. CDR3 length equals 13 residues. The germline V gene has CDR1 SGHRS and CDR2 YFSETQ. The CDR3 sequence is CASSGQGNDEQYF. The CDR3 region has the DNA TGCGCCAGCAGTGGGCAGGGAAACGACGAGCAGTACTTC.

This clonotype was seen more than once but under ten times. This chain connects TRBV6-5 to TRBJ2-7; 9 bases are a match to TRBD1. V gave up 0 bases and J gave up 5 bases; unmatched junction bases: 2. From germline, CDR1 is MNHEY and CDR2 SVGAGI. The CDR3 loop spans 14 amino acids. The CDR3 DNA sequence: TGTGCCAGCAGTTACTCGACAGGGGGGAACGAGCAGTACTTC. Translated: CASSYSTGGNEQYF.

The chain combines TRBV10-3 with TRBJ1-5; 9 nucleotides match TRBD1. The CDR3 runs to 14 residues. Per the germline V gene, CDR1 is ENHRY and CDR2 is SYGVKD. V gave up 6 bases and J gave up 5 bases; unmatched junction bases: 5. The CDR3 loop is CAISPQGADQPQHF. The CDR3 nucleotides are TGTGCCATCAGCCCACAGGGGGCCGATCAGCCCCAGCATTTT.

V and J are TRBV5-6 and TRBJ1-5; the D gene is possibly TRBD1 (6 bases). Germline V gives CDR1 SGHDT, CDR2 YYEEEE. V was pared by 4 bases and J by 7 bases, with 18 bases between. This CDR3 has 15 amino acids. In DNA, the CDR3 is TGTGCCAGCAGCGATAGGACCCGAAGGGGGCAGCCCCAGCATTTT. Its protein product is CASSDRTRRGQPQHF.

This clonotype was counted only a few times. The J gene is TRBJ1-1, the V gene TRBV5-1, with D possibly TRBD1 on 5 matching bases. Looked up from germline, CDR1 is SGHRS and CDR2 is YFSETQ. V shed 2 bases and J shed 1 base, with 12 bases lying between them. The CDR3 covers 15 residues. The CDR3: CASSFRDHPNTEAFF. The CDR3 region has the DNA TGCGCCAGCAGCTTCAGGGACCACCCGAACACTGAAGCTTTCTTT.

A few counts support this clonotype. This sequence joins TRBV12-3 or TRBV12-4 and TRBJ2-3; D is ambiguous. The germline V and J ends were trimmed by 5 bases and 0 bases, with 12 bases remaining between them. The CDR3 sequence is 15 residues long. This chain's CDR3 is CASSRPTVSTDTQYF. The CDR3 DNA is TGTGCCAGCAGTCGGCCGACGGTTAGCACAGATACGCAGTATTTT.

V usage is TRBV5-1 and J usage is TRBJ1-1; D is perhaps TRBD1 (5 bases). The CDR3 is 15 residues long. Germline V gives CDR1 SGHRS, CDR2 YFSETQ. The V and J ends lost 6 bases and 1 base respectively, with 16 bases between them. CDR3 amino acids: CASTHPGLTNTEAFF. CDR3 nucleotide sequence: TGCGCCAGCACCCACCCGGGACTCACGAACACTGAAGCTTTCTTT.

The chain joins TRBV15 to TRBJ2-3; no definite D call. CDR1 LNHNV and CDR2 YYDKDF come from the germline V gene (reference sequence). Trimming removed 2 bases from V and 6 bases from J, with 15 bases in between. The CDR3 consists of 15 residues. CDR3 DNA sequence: TGTGCCACCAGCAGACCACAGTCGCCTCGTGATACGCAGTATTTT. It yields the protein CATSRPQSPRDTQYF.